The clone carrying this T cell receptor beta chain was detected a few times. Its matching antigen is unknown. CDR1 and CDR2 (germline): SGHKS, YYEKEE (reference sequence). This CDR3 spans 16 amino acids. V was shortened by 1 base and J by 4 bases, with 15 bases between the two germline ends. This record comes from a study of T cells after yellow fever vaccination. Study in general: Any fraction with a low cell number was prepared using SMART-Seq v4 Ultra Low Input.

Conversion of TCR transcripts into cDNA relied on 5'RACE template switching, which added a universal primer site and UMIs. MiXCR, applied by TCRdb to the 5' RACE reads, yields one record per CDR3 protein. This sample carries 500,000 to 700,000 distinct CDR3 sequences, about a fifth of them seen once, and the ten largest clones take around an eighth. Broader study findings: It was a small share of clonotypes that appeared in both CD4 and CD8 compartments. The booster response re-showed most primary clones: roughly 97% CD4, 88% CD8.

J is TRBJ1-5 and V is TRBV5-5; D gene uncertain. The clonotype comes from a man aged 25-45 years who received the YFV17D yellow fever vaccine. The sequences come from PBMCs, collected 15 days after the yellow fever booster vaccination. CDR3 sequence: CASSLSVAAINQPQHF. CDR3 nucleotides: TGTGCCAGCAGCTTGAGCGTGGCAGCAATTAATCAGCCCCAGCATTTT.